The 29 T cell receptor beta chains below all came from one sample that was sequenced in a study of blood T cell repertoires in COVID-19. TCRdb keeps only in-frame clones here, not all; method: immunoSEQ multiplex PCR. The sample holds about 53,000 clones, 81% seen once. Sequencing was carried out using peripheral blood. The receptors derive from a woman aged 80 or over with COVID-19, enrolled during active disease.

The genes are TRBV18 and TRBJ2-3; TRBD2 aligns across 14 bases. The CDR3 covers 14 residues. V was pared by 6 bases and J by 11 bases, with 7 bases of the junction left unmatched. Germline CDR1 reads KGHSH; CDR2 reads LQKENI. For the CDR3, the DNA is TGTGCCAGCTCCCCGGGACTAGCGGGAGTGAAGCAGTATTTT. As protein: CASSPGLAGVKQYF.

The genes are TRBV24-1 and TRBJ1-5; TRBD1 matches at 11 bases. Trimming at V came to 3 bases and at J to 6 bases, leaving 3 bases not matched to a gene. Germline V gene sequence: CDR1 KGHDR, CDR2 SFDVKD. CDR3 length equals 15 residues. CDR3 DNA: TGTGCCACCAGTGATCGCGGGACAGGGGGTCAGCCCCAGCATTTT. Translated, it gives CATSDRGTGGQPQHF.

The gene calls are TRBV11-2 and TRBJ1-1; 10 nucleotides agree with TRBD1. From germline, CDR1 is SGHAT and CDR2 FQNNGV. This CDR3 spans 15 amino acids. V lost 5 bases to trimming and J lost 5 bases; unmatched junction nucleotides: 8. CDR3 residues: CASSPRQGAGTEAFF. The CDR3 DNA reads TGTGCCAGCAGCCCGAGACAGGGGGCTGGAACTGAAGCTTTCTTT.

CDR3 sequence: CASSRGINQPQHF. CDR3 sequence (DNA): TGTGCCAGCAGTCGAGGGATAAATCAGCCCCAGCATTTT. The rearrangement links TRBV27 to TRBJ1-5; no definite D call. Germline V gene data show CDR1 as MNHEY and CDR2 as SMNVEV (reference sequence). Trimming shortened V by 5 bases and J by 4 bases, and 9 bases separated the two germline ends. This CDR3 is 13 amino acids long.

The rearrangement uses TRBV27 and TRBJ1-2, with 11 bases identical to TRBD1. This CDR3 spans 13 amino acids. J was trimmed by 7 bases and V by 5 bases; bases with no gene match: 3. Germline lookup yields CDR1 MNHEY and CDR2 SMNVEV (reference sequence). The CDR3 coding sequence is TGTGCCAGCAGTCTCGGGACAGGGGGTGGCTACACCTTC. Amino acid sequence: CASSLGTGGGYTF.

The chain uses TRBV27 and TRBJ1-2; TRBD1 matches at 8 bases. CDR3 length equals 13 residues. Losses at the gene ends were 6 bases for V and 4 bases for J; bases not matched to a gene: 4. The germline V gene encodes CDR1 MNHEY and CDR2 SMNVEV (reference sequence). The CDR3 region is CASSQGQGYGYTF. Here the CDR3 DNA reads TGTGCCAGCAGCCAAGGACAGGGCTATGGCTACACCTTC.

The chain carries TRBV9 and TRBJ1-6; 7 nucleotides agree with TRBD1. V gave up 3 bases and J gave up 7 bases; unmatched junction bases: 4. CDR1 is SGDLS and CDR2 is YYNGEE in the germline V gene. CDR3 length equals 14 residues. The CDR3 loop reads CASSAGQKNSPLHF. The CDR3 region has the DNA TGTGCCAGCAGCGCGGGACAGAAAAATTCACCCCTCCACTTT.

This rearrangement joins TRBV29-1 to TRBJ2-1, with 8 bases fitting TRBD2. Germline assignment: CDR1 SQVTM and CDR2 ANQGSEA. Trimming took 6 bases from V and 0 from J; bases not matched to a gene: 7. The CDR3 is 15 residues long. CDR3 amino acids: CSVPPGGGSYNEQFF. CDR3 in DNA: TGCAGCGTACCCCCCGGGGGGGGCTCCTACAATGAGCAGTTCTTC.

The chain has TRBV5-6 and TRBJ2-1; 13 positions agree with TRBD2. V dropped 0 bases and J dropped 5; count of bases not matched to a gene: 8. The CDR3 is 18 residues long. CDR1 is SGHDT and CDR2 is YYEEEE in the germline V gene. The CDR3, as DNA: TGTGCCAGCAGCTTGGCCGGACTAGCGGGAGCATCCGACAATGAGCAGTTCTTC. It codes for CASSLAGLAGASDNEQFF.

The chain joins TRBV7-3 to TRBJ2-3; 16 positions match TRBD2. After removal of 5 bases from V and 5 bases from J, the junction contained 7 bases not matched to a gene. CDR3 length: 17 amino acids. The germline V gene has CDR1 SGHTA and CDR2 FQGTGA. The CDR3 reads CASSPKGLAGGEDTQYF. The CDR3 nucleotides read TGTGCCAGCAGCCCAAAGGGACTAGCGGGAGGGGAAGATACGCAGTATTTT.

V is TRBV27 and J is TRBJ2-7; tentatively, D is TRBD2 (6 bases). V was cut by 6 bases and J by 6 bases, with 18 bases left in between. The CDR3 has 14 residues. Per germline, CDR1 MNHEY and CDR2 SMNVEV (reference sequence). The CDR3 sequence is CASSPLARAGEQYF. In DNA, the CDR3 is TGTGCCAGCAGCCCCCTAGCGCGGGCGGGCGAGCAGTACTTC.

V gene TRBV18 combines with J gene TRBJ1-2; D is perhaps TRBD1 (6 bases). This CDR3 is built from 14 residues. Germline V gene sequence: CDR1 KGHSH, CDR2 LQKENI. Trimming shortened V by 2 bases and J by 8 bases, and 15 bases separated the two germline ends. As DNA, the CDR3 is TGTGCCAGCTCACCAAACGCAGGGGCGGACGGCTACACCTTC. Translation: CASSPNAGADGYTF.

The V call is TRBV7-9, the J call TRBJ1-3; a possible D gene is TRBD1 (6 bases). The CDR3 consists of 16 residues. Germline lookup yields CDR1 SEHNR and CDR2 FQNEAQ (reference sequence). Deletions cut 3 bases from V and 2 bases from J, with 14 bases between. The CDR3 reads CASSLSGGEAGNTIYF. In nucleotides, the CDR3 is TGTGCCAGCAGCTTGTCGGGGGGCGAGGCTGGAAACACCATATATTTT.

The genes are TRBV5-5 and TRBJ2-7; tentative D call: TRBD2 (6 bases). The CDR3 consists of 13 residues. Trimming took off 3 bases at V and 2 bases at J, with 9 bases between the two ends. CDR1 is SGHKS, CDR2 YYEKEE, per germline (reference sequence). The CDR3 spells CASSSGLTYEQYF. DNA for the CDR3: TGTGCCAGCAGCTCGGGACTTACCTACGAGCAGTACTTC.

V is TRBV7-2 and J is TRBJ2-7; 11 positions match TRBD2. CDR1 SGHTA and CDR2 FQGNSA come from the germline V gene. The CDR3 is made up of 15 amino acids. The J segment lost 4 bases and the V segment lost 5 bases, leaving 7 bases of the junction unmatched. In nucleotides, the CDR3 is TGTGCCAGCAGCCGCAGAACTAGCGGGAGTTACGAGCAGTACTTC. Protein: CASSRRTSGSYEQYF.

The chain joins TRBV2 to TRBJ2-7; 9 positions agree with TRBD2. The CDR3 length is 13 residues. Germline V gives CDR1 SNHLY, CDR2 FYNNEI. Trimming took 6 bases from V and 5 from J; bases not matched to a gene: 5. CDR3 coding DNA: TGTGCCAGCAGCAGTCTAGCGGGAAACGAGCAGTACTTC. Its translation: CASSSLAGNEQYF.

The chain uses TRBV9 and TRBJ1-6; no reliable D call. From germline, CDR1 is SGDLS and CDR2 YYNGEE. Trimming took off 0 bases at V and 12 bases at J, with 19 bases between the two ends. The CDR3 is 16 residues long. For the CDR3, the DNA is TGTGCCAGCAGCGTAGACGCCGTTCCGGGTTTCGGACCCCTCCACTTT. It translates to CASSVDAVPGFGPLHF.

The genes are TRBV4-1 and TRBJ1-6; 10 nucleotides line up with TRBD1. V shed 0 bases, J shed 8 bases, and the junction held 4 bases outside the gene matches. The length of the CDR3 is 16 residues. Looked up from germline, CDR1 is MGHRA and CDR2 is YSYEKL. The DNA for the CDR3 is TGCGCCAGCAGCCAAGATTGGGGACAGGGGCATTCACCCCTCCACTTT. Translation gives CASSQDWGQGHSPLHF.

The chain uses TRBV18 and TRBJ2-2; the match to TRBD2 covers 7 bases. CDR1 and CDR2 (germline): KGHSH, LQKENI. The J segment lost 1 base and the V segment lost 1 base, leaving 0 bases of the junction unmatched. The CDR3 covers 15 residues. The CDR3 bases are TGTGCCAGCTCACCACTAGCGGGGAACACCGGGGAGCTGTTTTTT. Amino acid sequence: CASSPLAGNTGELFF.

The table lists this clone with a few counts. The CDR3 DNA is TGCGCCAGCAGCTTAGGTGGCGGAACCTACGAGCAGTACTTC. As protein: CASSLGGGTYEQYF. The chain recombines TRBV5-1 with TRBJ2-7, with D hard to call. From germline, CDR1 is SGHRS and CDR2 YFSETQ. CDR3 length: 14 amino acids. The V end lost 2 bases, the J end lost 2 bases, and 11 bases lay between the germline ends. The whole variable domain, remainder taken from reference TRBV5-1 and TRBJ2-7, is KAGVTQTPRYLIKTRGQQVTLSCSPISGHRSVSWYQQTPGQGLQFLFEYFSETQRNKGNFPGRFSGRQFSNSRSEMNVSTLELGDSALYLCASSLGGGTYEQYFGPGTRLTVT.

The CDR3 coding sequence is TGTGCCAGTAGCGACCAGGGGTCCTATGGCTACACCTTC. It yields the protein CASSDQGSYGYTF. The chain links TRBV19 to TRBJ1-2; perhaps TRBD1 as D (6 bases). The V end was cut by 6 bases, the J end by 4 bases, with 12 bases between. Germline V lookup: CDR1 LNHDA, CDR2 SQIVND (reference sequence). The length of the CDR3 is 13 residues.

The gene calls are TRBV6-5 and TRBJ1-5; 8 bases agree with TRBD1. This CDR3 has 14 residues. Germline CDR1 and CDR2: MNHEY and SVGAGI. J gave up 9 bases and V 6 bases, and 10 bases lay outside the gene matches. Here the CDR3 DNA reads TGTGCCAGCAGCCTGGACAGGGTTAAGGGGCCCCAGCATTTT. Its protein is CASSLDRVKGPQHF.

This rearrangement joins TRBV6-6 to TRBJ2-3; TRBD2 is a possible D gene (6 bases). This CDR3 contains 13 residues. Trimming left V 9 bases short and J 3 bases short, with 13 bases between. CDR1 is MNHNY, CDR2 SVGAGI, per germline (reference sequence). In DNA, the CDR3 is TGTGCCAGTTCGGAGGAGGGGACAGATACGCAGTATTTT. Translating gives CASSEEGTDTQYF.

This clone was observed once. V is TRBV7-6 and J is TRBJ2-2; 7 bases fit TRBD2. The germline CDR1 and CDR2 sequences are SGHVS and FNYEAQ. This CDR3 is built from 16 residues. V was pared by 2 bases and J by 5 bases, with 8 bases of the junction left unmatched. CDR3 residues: CASSLTSWEGTGELFF. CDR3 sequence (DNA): TGTGCCAGCAGCTTAACTTCGTGGGAGGGAACCGGGGAGCTGTTTTTT.

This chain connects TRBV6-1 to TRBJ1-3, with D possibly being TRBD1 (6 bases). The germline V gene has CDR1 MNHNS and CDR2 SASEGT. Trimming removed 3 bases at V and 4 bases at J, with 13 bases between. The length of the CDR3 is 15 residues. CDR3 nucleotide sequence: TGTGCCAGCAGTGACCCCGGGACACCCGGAAACACCATATATTTT. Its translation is CASSDPGTPGNTIYF.

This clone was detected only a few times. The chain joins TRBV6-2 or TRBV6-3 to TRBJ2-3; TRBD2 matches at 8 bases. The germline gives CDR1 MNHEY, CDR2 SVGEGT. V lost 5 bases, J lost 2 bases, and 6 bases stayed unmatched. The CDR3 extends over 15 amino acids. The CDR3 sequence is CASSRTSGYTDTQYF. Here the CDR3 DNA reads TGTGCCAGCAGTCGTACTAGCGGCTACACAGATACGCAGTATTTT.

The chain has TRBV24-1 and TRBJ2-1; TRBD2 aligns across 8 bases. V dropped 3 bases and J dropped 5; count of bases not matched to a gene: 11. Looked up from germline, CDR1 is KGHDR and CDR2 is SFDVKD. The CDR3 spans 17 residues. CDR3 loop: CATSDLPGLGRHNEQFF. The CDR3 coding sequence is TGTGCCACCAGTGATCTACCGGGACTAGGGAGACACAATGAGCAGTTCTTC.

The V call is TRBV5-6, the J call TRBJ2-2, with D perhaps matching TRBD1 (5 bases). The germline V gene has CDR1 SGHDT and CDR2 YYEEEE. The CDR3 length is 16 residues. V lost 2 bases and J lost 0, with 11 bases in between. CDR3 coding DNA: TGTGCCAGCAGCTTTTCGCGCAGGGCGAACACCGGGGAGCTGTTTTTT. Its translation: CASSFSRRANTGELFF.

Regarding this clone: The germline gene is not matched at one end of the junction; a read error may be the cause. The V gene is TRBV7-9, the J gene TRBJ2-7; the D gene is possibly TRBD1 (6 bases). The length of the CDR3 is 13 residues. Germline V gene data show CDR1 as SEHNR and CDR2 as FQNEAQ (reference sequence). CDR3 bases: TGTGCCAGCAGCCAGGGGAGCTCCCACGAGCAGTACTTC. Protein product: CASSQGSSHEQYF.